Below are 26 T cell receptor beta chains sequenced from a single sample in a study of breast tumors, draining lymph nodes, adjacent tissues. Breast cancer patients provided tissue from their axillary draining lymph nodes. Using its own MiXCR run on the multiplex PCR reads, TCRdb lists one record per CDR3 protein. The sample consists of some 97,000 distinct CDR3 sequences, 21% of them appearing once. Source material: axillary lymph node tissue. Source of these receptors: a female donor with breast cancer. Some clones in this sample may be carry-over from other donors' samples.

V and J are TRBV3-1 and TRBJ1-4; D is uncertain. CDR1 is LGHDT and CDR2 is YNNKEL in the germline V gene (reference sequence). V lost 5 bases, J lost 0 bases, and 13 bases lay in between. The CDR3 has 16 amino acids. The CDR3 here is CASSSREQPTNEKLFF. CDR3 nucleotide sequence: TGTGCCAGCAGCAGCCGGGAGCAACCAACTAATGAAAAACTGTTTTTT. The full variable domain, in which reference TRBV3-1 and TRBJ1-4 provide the parts outside the CDR3, is DTAVSQTPKYLVTQMGNDKSIKCEQNLGHDTMYWYKQDSKKFLKIMFSYNNKELIINETVPNRFSPKSPDKAHLNLHINSLELGDSAVYFCASSSREQPTNEKLFFGSGTQLSVL.

This clonotype was counted between two and nine times. The CDR3 sequence: CASQPTTVNTEAFF. The DNA for the CDR3 is TGTGCCAGCCAGCCCACGACAGTGAACACTGAAGCTTTCTTT. The chain carries TRBV3-1 and TRBJ1-1; perhaps TRBD1 as D (5 bases). Germline V gene lookup returns CDR1 LGHDT and CDR2 YNNKEL (reference sequence). The germline V and J ends were trimmed by 8 bases and 0 bases, with 13 bases remaining between them. CDR3 length equals 14 residues.

In this sample, this clonotype turned up many times. This sequence joins TRBV19 and TRBJ2-7, with 11 bases lining up with TRBD1. This CDR3 comprises 16 residues. Germline values: CDR1 LNHDA, CDR2 SQIVND (reference sequence). Germline trimming cut 2 bases from V and 6 bases from J; bases unmatched to any gene: 9. CDR3 DNA sequence: TGTGCCAGTAGTATAAGGGACAGGGGGTCGATCGGCGAGCAGTACTTC. This translates into CASSIRDRGSIGEQYF.

This clonotype occurred many times. The V call is TRBV11-2, the J call TRBJ2-7; D possibly corresponds to TRBD2 (6 bases). This CDR3 has 14 residues. Trimming shortened V by 2 bases and J by 4 bases, and 12 bases separated the two germline ends. Germline V CDR1 and CDR2: SGHAT, FQNNGV. CDR3 residues: CASSLQAGKYEQYF. The CDR3 DNA follows: TGTGCCAGCAGCTTACAGGCGGGGAAATACGAGCAGTACTTC.

This clonotype was seen ten or more times. Here the CDR3 reads CAIRGTGYNEQFF. The CDR3 bases are TGTGCCATCAGGGGGACGGGCTACAATGAGCAGTTCTTC. The gene calls are TRBV10-3 and TRBJ2-1; either TRBD1 or TRBD2 may fit D (5 bases each). CDR3 length equals 13 residues. V was clipped by 6 bases and J by 3 bases, with 9 bases between them. Germline-derived CDR1 and CDR2 are ENHRY and SYGVKD.

This clonotype was recorded at least ten times. This rearrangement joins TRBV2 to TRBJ2-7; possible D gene TRBD2, 6 bases. Per germline, CDR1 SNHLY and CDR2 FYNNEI. The CDR3 runs 14 residues. The V gene lost 7 bases and the J gene lost 10 bases, with 23 bases spanning the gap. CDR3 DNA: TGTGCCAGCATCGGCTCTGCGGGGACCGGGTTACAGTACTTC. Residues: CASIGSAGTGLQYF.

V and J are TRBV9 and TRBJ2-6, with 7 bases fitting TRBD1. CDR3 length: 18 residues. J lost 0 bases, V lost 4 bases, and 10 bases had no gene match. Germline CDR1 SGDLS, CDR2 YYNGEE. This CDR3 is CASSPRDSLFSGANVLTF. CDR3 sequence (DNA): TGTGCCAGCAGCCCCAGGGACAGCCTCTTCTCTGGGGCCAACGTCCTGACTTTC.

At least ten counts were recorded for this clonotype. The chain has TRBV29-1 and TRBJ2-3, with D perhaps matching TRBD2 (6 bases). This CDR3 comprises 13 residues. Germline lookup yields CDR1 SQVTM and CDR2 ANQGSEA. V was pared by 7 bases and J by 5 bases, with 16 bases between. CDR3 loop: CSARGEWGDTQYF. The DNA for the CDR3 is TGCAGCGCGCGCGGGGAGTGGGGAGATACGCAGTATTTT.

This clonotype was counted at least ten times. The rearrangement joins TRBV9 to TRBJ1-4; maybe TRBD1 (6 bases). This CDR3 region has 15 residues. V dropped 3 bases and J dropped 0 bases, with 9 bases sitting between them. Looked up from germline, CDR1 is SGDLS and CDR2 is YYNGEE. Here the CDR3 reads CASSARQATNEKLFF. CDR3 coding DNA: TGTGCCAGCAGCGCCCGACAGGCAACTAATGAAAAACTGTTTTTT.

This clonotype occurred many times. CDR3: CASSVDSRKETQYF. The CDR3 nucleotides are TGTGCCAGCAGCGTAGACTCCAGGAAAGAGACCCAGTACTTC. J is TRBJ2-5 and V is TRBV9; D ambiguous. The CDR3 extends over 14 amino acids. Trimming took 0 bases from V and 3 from J, leaving 9 bases between them. The germline gives CDR1 SGDLS, CDR2 YYNGEE.

V is TRBV6-5 and J is TRBJ2-3; D gene unclear. The V gene lost 5 bases and the J gene lost 1 base, with 10 bases spanning the gap. Per the germline V gene, CDR1 is MNHEY and CDR2 is SVGAGI. CDR3 length equals 14 residues. The CDR3 DNA reads as TGTGCCAGCAGTCCCGACCTTGGCACAGATACGCAGTATTTT. Translating gives CASSPDLGTDTQYF.

Many counts were recorded for this clonotype. This chain connects TRBV15 to TRBJ2-7; D not certain. The CDR3 runs to 13 residues. CDR1 LNHNV and CDR2 YYDKDF come from the germline V gene (reference sequence). V was clipped by 8 bases and J by 4 bases, with 15 bases between them. The CDR3 nucleotides are TGTGCCACCGCTGCGGTTCGATCATACGAGCAGTACTTC. Its protein is CATAAVRSYEQYF.

With regard to this clonotype: A much larger clone sits a single nucleotide away, making a read error possible. The gene calls are TRBV7-3 and TRBJ1-4, with D possibly matching TRBD1 (6 bases). CDR3 length: 18 residues. Looked up from germline, CDR1 is SGHTA and CDR2 is FQGTGA. The V and J ends lost 5 bases and 4 bases respectively, with 23 bases between them. DNA for the CDR3: TGTGCCAGCAGCACGTTTCTGGGGGCCTTATCCCTTAATGAAAAACTGTTTTTT. It encodes CASSTFLGALSLNEKLFF.

CDR3 bases: TGTGCCAGCAGTTTTAGGGGGGATAATTCACCCCTCCACTTT. Translated: CASSFRGDNSPLHF. The chain couples TRBV27 to TRBJ1-6; perhaps TRBD1 as D (6 bases). V was pared by 3 bases and J by 5 bases, with 8 bases between. The CDR3 length is 14 residues. Germline-derived CDR1 and CDR2 are MNHEY and SMNVEV (reference sequence).

There are many counts of this clonotype. V is TRBV20-1 and J is TRBJ2-3; 10 bases align to TRBD2. The CDR3 runs to 16 residues. CDR1 is DFQATT and CDR2 is SNEGSKA in the germline V gene (reference sequence). With 6 bases clipped from V and 3 bases from J, the junction kept 12 bases outside the gene matches. CDR3 DNA: TGCAGTGCGCACCGGATAGGGACTAGCGCGACAGATACGCAGTATTTT. Protein product: CSAHRIGTSATDTQYF.

This clonotype was seen ten or more times. The chain couples TRBV27 to TRBJ1-2, with a weak D call TRBD1 (6 bases). Trimming stripped 0 bases from V and 2 bases from J, with 10 bases between. Germline loops: CDR1 MNHEY, CDR2 SMNVEV (reference sequence). The CDR3 has 15 residues. CDR3 nucleotide sequence: TGTGCCAGCAGTTTATCAGCAGGGGCGAACTATGGCTACACCTTC. It yields the protein CASSLSAGANYGYTF.

This clonotype was detected only a few times. The rearrangement joins TRBV30 to TRBJ2-2, with D perhaps matching TRBD1 (6 bases). Germline V gives CDR1 GTSNPN, CDR2 SVGIG (reference sequence). V was shortened by 0 bases and J by 1 base, with 12 bases between the two germline ends. There are 16 residues in the CDR3. Here the CDR3 DNA reads TGTGCCTGGAGTGTAAAAGGGACATGGAACACCGGGGAGCTGTTTTTT. It codes for CAWSVKGTWNTGELFF. Filled out from reference TRBV30 and TRBJ2-2, the complete variable domain reads SQTIHQWPATLVQPVGSPLSLECTVEGTSNPNLYWYRQAAGRGLQLLFYSVGIGQISSEVPQNLSASRPQDRQFILSSKKLLLSDSGFYLCAWSVKGTWNTGELFFGEGSRLTVL.

This clonotype was seen many times. The chain employs TRBV29-1 and TRBJ2-3; no clear D gene. Trimming stripped 5 bases from V and 2 bases from J, with 8 bases between. Germline V gives CDR1 SQVTM, CDR2 ANQGSEA. The CDR3 is made up of 12 amino acids. The CDR3 here is CSVMTVTDTQYF. The CDR3, as DNA: TGCAGCGTTATGACCGTCACAGATACGCAGTATTTT.

Regarding this clonotype: At one end, the junction sequence differs from germline, possibly due to a read error. This rearrangement joins TRBV3-1 to TRBJ2-5, with D perhaps TRBD1 (6 bases). The CDR3 consists of 11 residues. Germline CDR1 reads LGHDT; CDR2 reads YNNKEL (reference sequence). CDR3 coding DNA: TGTGCCAGCAGCCTAAGGGGGACCCGGTACTTC. Translating it yields CASSLRGTRYF.

The rearrangement uses TRBV6-5 and TRBJ2-7, with D possibly TRBD2 on 6 matching bases. The CDR3 consists of 15 residues. V was pared by 8 bases and J by 3 bases, with 20 bases between. CDR1 and CDR2 from the germline V gene are MNHEY and SVGAGI. Here the CDR3 DNA reads TGTGCCAGCGGGACTCGGGCAGGCCTCGACTACGAGCAGTACTTC. Protein product: CASGTRAGLDYEQYF.

This clonotype was found once. A clone one base away is much larger, so this may be a read error. The gene calls are TRBV11-2 and TRBJ1-5, with 7 bases fitting TRBD1. The CDR3 is made up of 14 amino acids. From germline, CDR1 is SGHAT and CDR2 FQNNGV. The chain's CDR3 is CVSSPGGGGQPQHF. In nucleotides, the CDR3 is TGTGTCAGCAGCCCAGGGGGGGGAGGACAGCCCCAGCATTTT. Full variable domain (missing parts from reference TRBV11-2 and TRBJ1-5): EAGVAQSPRYKIIEKRQSVAFWCNPISGHATLYWYQQILGQGPKLLIQFQNNGVVDDSQLPKDRFSAERLKGVDSTLKIQPAKLEDSAVYLCVSSPGGGGQPQHFGDGTRLSIL.

This clonotype appeared a few times. A read error may explain this, as a much larger clone is one base away. This likely comes from a read error, as the CDR3 has no conserved phenylalanine or tryptophan at its end. This chain uses TRBV5-1 with TRBJ2-7; TRBD2 matches 9 bases. V dropped 5 bases and J dropped 3; count of bases not matched to a gene: 12. The CDR3 runs 16 residues. From germline, CDR1 is SGHRS and CDR2 YFSETQ. The CDR3 region is CASREKGGGGDYEQYL. As DNA, the CDR3 is TGCGCCAGCAGAGAAAAGGGCGGCGGGGGGGACTACGAGCAGTACCTC.

This clonotype was counted ten times or more. The chain has TRBV6-5 and TRBJ1-4; D is perhaps TRBD1 (6 bases). V shed 5 bases and J shed 7 bases, with 8 bases lying between them. Per germline, CDR1 MNHEY and CDR2 SVGAGI. CDR3 length equals 12 residues. CDR3 bases: TGTGCCAGCAGTGGGACAAGTGAAAAACTGTTTTTT. Its protein is CASSGTSEKLFF.

This clonotype showed up just a few times. This chain uses TRBV28 with TRBJ2-5, with D possibly TRBD2 on 5 matching bases. This CDR3 contains 16 residues. Trimming removed 4 bases from V and 0 bases from J, with 15 bases in between. Germline V lookup: CDR1 MDHEN, CDR2 SYDVKM. The CDR3 protein is CASSWKTDLHQETQYF. The CDR3 nucleotides read TGTGCCAGCAGTTGGAAGACGGACTTACACCAAGAGACCCAGTACTTC.

CDR3 amino acids: CASRQGNTEAFF. The CDR3 DNA is TGTGCCAGCAGACAGGGGAACACTGAAGCTTTCTTT. The chain joins TRBV6-5 to TRBJ1-1; perhaps TRBD1 as D (6 bases). V was trimmed by 6 bases and J by 1 base, leaving 6 bases between them. Germline values: CDR1 MNHEY, CDR2 SVGAGI. The length of the CDR3 is 12 residues.

This chain connects TRBV4-1 to TRBJ1-4; D gene ambiguous. Germline V lookup: CDR1 MGHRA, CDR2 YSYEKL. CDR3 size: 19 residues. V was pared by 1 base and J by 2 bases, with 20 bases between. The CDR3 nucleotides are TGCGCCAGCAGCCAAGTCACCGCTCCGGGCGGCGGGACTAATGAAAAACTGTTTTTT. Translated: CASSQVTAPGGGTNEKLFF.